This is a list of T cell receptor beta chains from one sample in a study of shared clonotypes between healthy human individuals. TCRdb's copy holds only in-frame clones and misses some; the assay was immunoSEQ multiplex PCR. The sample consists of some 1 million clones, 65% to 80% of them appearing once. Input material: memory CD4+ T cells sorted from blood. The receptors originated from a man aged 18 to 35 in good health. Each CDR3 is given with its conserved first and last residue. A D gene is named only where the DNA matches it firmly. The listing skips clone size in some rows; elsewhere it reads once, few, many or a size class.

J gene | D gene | clone size | V gene | CDR3 DNA | CDR3 protein
TRBJ1-2 | . | . | TRBV10-3 | TGTGCCATCAGTGAGAAGGGGAACTATGGCTACACCTTC | CAISEKGNYGYTF
TRBJ2-5 | . | . | TRBV28 | TGTGCCTCGAGAGGGGATTTGGAGACCCAGTACTTC | CASRGDLETQYF
TRBJ1-5 | TRBD1 | . | TRBV2 | TGTGCCAGTACACCGACAGGGTCAGCGACCAATCAGCCCCAGCATTTT | CASTPTGSATNQPQHF
TRBJ1-2 | TRBD1 | . | TRBV6-5 | TGTGCCAGCAGGCGAGGCCGGGACAGCATCTATGGCTACACCTTC | CASRRGRDSIYGYTF
TRBJ1-6 | TRBD1 | . | TRBV2 | TGTGCCAGCAGTCTTCTCAGGGGGGTCTCAAATTCACCCCTCCACTTT | CASSLLRGVSNSPLHF
TRBJ2-1 | TRBD1 | . | TRBV5-1 | TGCGCCAGCAGCTCTCAGGGGGAACTAAATGAGCAGTTCTTC | CASSSQGELNEQFF
TRBJ2-7 | TRBD1 | . | TRBV5-1 | TGCGCCAGCAGCCTAGGGACAGGGCTGGACGAGCAGTACTTC | CASSLGTGLDEQYF
TRBJ2-5 | . | . | TRBV7-9 | TGTGCCAGCAGCTCCCCACTCACGGCACAAGAGACCCAGTACTTC | CASSSPLTAQETQYF
TRBJ2-5 | . | . | TRBV6-5 | TGTGCCTCTCAGGCAGCTAGCGTGGAAGAGACCCAGTACTTC | CASQAASVEETQYF
TRBJ2-1 | . | . | TRBV25-1 | TGTGCCAGCAGTGAATATTTAGGCCTAGCCAACAATGAGCAGTTCTTC | CASSEYLGLANNEQFF
TRBJ1-1 | . | . | TRBV11-2 | TGTGCCAGCAGCTTAGTAACAAGGAACACTGAAGCTTTCTTT | CASSLVTRNTEAFF
TRBJ2-1 | TRBD2 | many | TRBV19 | TGTGCCAGTGGTGGCCTCCCCGGGAGGGTTTACAATGAGCAGTTCTTC | CASGGLPGRVYNEQFF
TRBJ1-6 | . | . | TRBV14 | TGTGCCAGCAGCCAAGATTTCGGCAGGGGTAATTCACCCCTCCACTTT | CASSQDFGRGNSPLHF
TRBJ1-4 | . | . | TRBV7-9 | TGTGCCAGCAGCCGGATGGGGTACGAAAAACTGTTTTTT | CASSRMGYEKLFF
TRBJ2-1 | TRBD2 | few | TRBV19 | TGTGCCAGTACCGAACCCAGCGGGAGCCCCTGGGGTGAGCAGTTCTTC | CASTEPSGSPWGEQFF
TRBJ2-1 | . | once | TRBV10-1 | TGCGCCAGCAGTGAGCACGGGGTCTACAATGAGCAGTTCTTC | CASSEHGVYNEQFF
TRBJ1-2 | . | . | TRBV27 | TGTGCCAGCAGTTTCCGGGAACAGATAGGCTACACCTTC | CASSFREQIGYTF
TRBJ2-7 | TRBD2 | . | TRBV7-9 | TGTGCCAGCAGCTCCACGCTAGCGGGACCCTCCTACGAGCAGTACTTC | CASSSTLAGPSYEQYF
TRBJ2-2 | . | once | TRBV7-9 | TGTGCCAGCAGCTTGGACAAAACCGGGGAGCTGTTTTTT | CASSLDKTGELFF
TRBJ2-1 | . | . | TRBV6-5 | TGTGCCACCCGTGGAGGGGCCAGCTCCTACAATGAGCAGTTCTTC | CATRGGASSYNEQFF
TRBJ1-6 | . | once | TRBV5-4 | TGTGCCAGCAGCTTGGCAGTGAGCTCCTATAATTCACCCCTCCACTTT | CASSLAVSSYNSPLHF
TRBJ2-7 | . | . | TRBV15 | TGTGCCACCAGCAGCCTCCAGGGACACCAGTACTTC | CATSSLQGHQYF
TRBJ2-3 | TRBD2 | . | TRBV27 | TGTGCCAGCAGTTTTTGGCGGGAGGAGGCAGATACGCAGTATTTT | CASSFWREEADTQYF
TRBJ1-2 | . | . | TRBV19 | TGTGCCAGTCTTCCCCAAGTCGGACAGACTTATGGCTACACCTTC | CASLPQVGQTYGYTF
TRBJ1-4 | . | . | TRBV5-5 | TGTGCCAGCAGCTCCCTTACGGGCAGTCTAAATGAAAAACTGTTTTTT | CASSSLTGSLNEKLFF
TRBJ2-1 | . | . | TRBV18 | TGTGCCAGCTCACTAGAAAATGAGCAGTTCTTC | CASSLENEQFF
TRBJ1-6 | . | few | TRBV2 | TGTGCCAGCAGAAACAGTAATTCACCCCTCCACTTT | CASRNSNSPLHF
TRBJ1-6 | TRBD1 | . | TRBV10-1 | TGCGCCAGCAGTGAGTCCAGGGGGAATTCACCCCTCCACTTT | CASSESRGNSPLHF
TRBJ2-1 | . | . | TRBV11-2 | TGTGCCAGCAAGCTGCCTTCAAGTGGAAATGAGCAGTTCTTC | CASKLPSSGNEQFF
TRBJ2-3 | TRBD2 | . | TRBV15 | TGTGCCACCAGACGGGGGGAATACACAGATACGCAGTATTTT | CATRRGEYTDTQYF
TRBJ2-6 | . | . | TRBV20-1 | TGCAGTGCTGACAACGTCCTGACTTTC | CSADNVLTF
TRBJ1-5 | . | . | TRBV30 | TGTGCCTGGAGTGTACGGGGAGACCTGAATCAGCCCCAGCATTTT | CAWSVRGDLNQPQHF
TRBJ2-1 | . | . | TRBV1 | TGCACCAGCAGCCAAGATTGCGGTCAGTTCTTC | CTSSQDCGQFF
TRBJ2-2 | TRBD2 | many | TRBV30 | TGTGCCTGGCTAGCGGGAGTCGCTCTCCACACCGGGGAGCTGTTTTTT | CAWLAGVALHTGELFF
TRBJ1-4 | TRBD1 | . | TRBV4-1 | TGCGCCAGCAGCCAAGGGGGGACAGCCAATAATGAAAAACTGTTTTTT | CASSQGGTANNEKLFF
TRBJ2-7 | . | . | TRBV16 | TGTGCCAGCAGCCAAGACTCAGAGCAGTACTTC | CASSQDSEQYF
TRBJ2-4 | . | . | TRBV19 | TGTGCCAGTAGTGATAGATCCACGAGGCTAGAAAACATTCAGTACTTC | CASSDRSTRLENIQYF
TRBJ2-3 | TRBD2 | . | TRBV6-5 | TGTGCCAGCAGTTACTCGGGCGGGGGGGCCACAGATACGCAGTATTTT | CASSYSGGGATDTQYF
TRBJ2-7 | . | once | TRBV10-1 | TGCGCCAGCAGTGAAGACGGAAGCTACGAGCAGTACTTC | CASSEDGSYEQYF